These T cell receptor beta chains were read from a single sample in a study of Graves' ophthalmopathy and Graves' hyperthyroidism. TCRdb re-called the multiplex PCR reads with MiXCR, one entry per CDR3 protein. The data hold around 670,000 distinct CDR3 sequences, with around 40% observed a single time. Sequencing input: peripheral blood. The receptor set was obtained from an adult man with Graves' ophthalmopathy. Both conserved end residues are part of each CDR3. Each record gives: D gene, clone size, V gene, J gene, CDR3 DNA, CDR3 protein. D genes are given only for firm matches. Size is stated for part of the rows, as once, few or many counts, or as a class when the clone is expanded.

D gene: -; clone size: many; V gene: TRBV2; J gene: TRBJ2-7; CDR3 DNA: TGTGCCAGCAGTACACAGGGCTACGAGCAGTACTTC; CDR3 protein: CASSTQGYEQYF
D gene: -; clone size: many; V gene: TRBV6-5; J gene: TRBJ1-1; CDR3 DNA: TGTGCCAGCAGTTCCTATAGGAAAGCTTTCTTT; CDR3 protein: CASSSYRKAFF
D gene: -; clone size: many; V gene: TRBV12-3/TRBV12-4; J gene: TRBJ1-6; CDR3 DNA: TGTGCCAGCCGGGTCTCCTATAATTCACCCCTCCACTTT; CDR3 protein: CASRVSYNSPLHF
D gene: -; clone size: many; V gene: TRBV7-9; J gene: TRBJ2-7; CDR3 DNA: TGTGCCAGCAGCTTTACTAGTGCCGCTACGCAGGAGCAGTACTTC; CDR3 protein: CASSFTSAATQEQYF
D gene: -; clone size: many; V gene: TRBV25-1; J gene: TRBJ1-4; CDR3 DNA: TGTGCCAGCAGTGAAGGGGGTAGGGGACTGTTTTTT; CDR3 protein: CASSEGGRGLFF
D gene: TRBD1; clone size: -; V gene: TRBV15; J gene: TRBJ1-4; CDR3 DNA: TGTGCCACCAGCGTTAAACAGGGGGACACTGAAAAACTGTTTTTT; CDR3 protein: CATSVKQGDTEKLFF
D gene: -; clone size: -; V gene: TRBV11-2; J gene: TRBJ1-4; CDR3 DNA: TGTGCCAGCAGTGAAGGGGGTGATGAAAAACTGTTTTTT; CDR3 protein: CASSEGGDEKLFF
D gene: -; clone size: many; V gene: TRBV2; J gene: TRBJ1-2; CDR3 DNA: TGTGCCAGCAGTGCTCTCCGGGCTAATGGCTACACCTTC; CDR3 protein: CASSALRANGYTF
D gene: -; clone size: -; V gene: TRBV5-4; J gene: TRBJ1-1; CDR3 DNA: TGTGCCAGCAGCTTGGCCGAGGTCAGCCCGAACACTGAAGCTTTCTTT; CDR3 protein: CASSLAEVSPNTEAFF
D gene: TRBD2; clone size: -; V gene: TRBV10-3; J gene: TRBJ2-6; CDR3 DNA: TGTGCCAGCAGTGAGGGAGGGTACACTGAAGCTTTC; CDR3 protein: CASSEGGYTEAF
D gene: TRBD1; clone size: many; V gene: TRBV7-9; J gene: TRBJ2-2; CDR3 DNA: TGTGCCAGCAGTCCACAGGGGGCCGGGGAGCTGTTTTTT; CDR3 protein: CASSPQGAGELFF
D gene: -; clone size: -; V gene: TRBV24-1; J gene: TRBJ1-5; CDR3 DNA: TGTGCCAGCAGGTCTGGAGATCAGCCCCAGCATTTT; CDR3 protein: CASRSGDQPQHF
D gene: -; clone size: -; V gene: TRBV7-3; J gene: TRBJ2-5; CDR3 DNA: TGTGCCAGCAGCACGATCCATCGAGAGACCCAGTACTTC; CDR3 protein: CASSTIHRETQYF
D gene: -; clone size: once; V gene: TRBV10-3; J gene: TRBJ1-3; CDR3 DNA: TGTGCCATCAGTGACCCGAGGGCGGACACCATATATTTT; CDR3 protein: CAISDPRADTIYF
D gene: -; clone size: -; V gene: TRBV20-1; J gene: TRBJ1-3; CDR3 DNA: TGCAGTGCTAGAGATGACCGATTCTCTGGAAACACCATATATTTT; CDR3 protein: CSARDDRFSGNTIYF
D gene: -; clone size: -; V gene: TRBV25-1; J gene: TRBJ1-4; CDR3 DNA: TGTGCCAGCAGTGAATTCGGGGGAGGGAATGAAAAACTGTTTTTT; CDR3 protein: CASSEFGGGNEKLFF
D gene: -; clone size: few; V gene: TRBV10-3; J gene: TRBJ2-7; CDR3 DNA: TGTGCCAGCAGATCCGACCCGAATGGGAGCTCCTACGAGCAGTACTTC; CDR3 protein: CASRSDPNGSSYEQYF
D gene: -; clone size: few; V gene: TRBV25-1; J gene: TRBJ2-2; CDR3 DNA: TGTGCCAGCAGGACGAGGGTTGGGGAGCTGTTTTTT; CDR3 protein: CASRTRVGELFF
D gene: -; clone size: -; V gene: TRBV10-3; J gene: TRBJ1-2; CDR3 DNA: TGTGCCATCAGTGACCCGGGGCAGAGCTACAATGGCTACACCTTC; CDR3 protein: CAISDPGQSYNGYTF
D gene: -; clone size: -; V gene: TRBV29-1; J gene: TRBJ2-3; CDR3 DNA: TGCAGCGTTGATGAGAGTAGCACAGATACGCAGTATTTT; CDR3 protein: CSVDESSTDTQYF
D gene: -; clone size: many; V gene: TRBV10-3; J gene: TRBJ2-7; CDR3 DNA: TGTGCCATCAGTGAGAGCCGGGTCGGCCACCGCTTC; CDR3 protein: CAISESRVGHRF
D gene: -; clone size: -; V gene: TRBV5-8; J gene: TRBJ1-5; CDR3 DNA: TGTGCCAGCAGCTTGGATCCCAACAATCAGCCCCAGCATTTT; CDR3 protein: CASSLDPNNQPQHF
D gene: -; clone size: -; V gene: TRBV7-7; J gene: TRBJ1-6; CDR3 DNA: TGTGCCAGCAGTTTAGGACCGAAGTCACCCCTCCACTTT; CDR3 protein: CASSLGPKSPLHF
D gene: TRBD1; clone size: -; V gene: TRBV13; J gene: TRBJ2-7; CDR3 DNA: TGTGCCAGCAGAAGGACAGGTAGGAGCTACAAGCAGTACTTC; CDR3 protein: CASRRTGRSYKQYF
D gene: -; clone size: few; V gene: TRBV7-9; J gene: TRBJ2-7; CDR3 DNA: TGTGCCAGCAGCCCAGGGGTTCTCCAGCAGTACTTC; CDR3 protein: CASSPGVLQQYF
D gene: -; clone size: many; V gene: TRBV2; J gene: TRBJ1-4; CDR3 DNA: TGTGCCAGCAGTGGACTCCTTGGGGAAAAACTGTTTTTT; CDR3 protein: CASSGLLGEKLFF
D gene: -; clone size: -; V gene: TRBV20-1; J gene: TRBJ1-2; CDR3 DNA: TGCAGTGCTCGGACCCCTTTGTATGGCTACACCTTC; CDR3 protein: CSARTPLYGYTF
D gene: -; clone size: -; V gene: TRBV7-9; J gene: TRBJ2-1; CDR3 DNA: TGTGCCAGCGGCGGATCAAATGAGCAGTTCTTC; CDR3 protein: CASGGSNEQFF
D gene: -; clone size: few; V gene: TRBV9; J gene: TRBJ2-7; CDR3 DNA: TGTGCCAGCAGCCAAGGCCCCCACGAGCAGTACTTC; CDR3 protein: CASSQGPHEQYF
D gene: -; clone size: -; V gene: TRBV11-1; J gene: TRBJ1-3; CDR3 DNA: TGTGCCAGCAGCCAAGAGTTATCGGGGGTTGACACCATATATTTT; CDR3 protein: CASSQELSGVDTIYF
D gene: -; clone size: -; V gene: TRBV7-9; J gene: TRBJ2-2; CDR3 DNA: TGTGCCAGCAGCAAGGCCGGGGAGCTGTTTTTT; CDR3 protein: CASSKAGELFF
D gene: TRBD2; clone size: -; V gene: TRBV7-9; J gene: TRBJ2-3; CDR3 DNA: TGTGCCAGCAGCTCATGGACTAGCGGGGCAGCAGATACGCAGTATTTT; CDR3 protein: CASSSWTSGAADTQYF
D gene: -; clone size: -; V gene: TRBV29-1; J gene: TRBJ1-4; CDR3 DNA: TGCAGCGCCGACCCCGGAACTAATGAAAAACTGTTTTTT; CDR3 protein: CSADPGTNEKLFF
D gene: TRBD2; clone size: few; V gene: TRBV7-2; J gene: TRBJ2-3; CDR3 DNA: TGTGCCAGCAGCTTATCGGACGGGGGGGCAGATACGCAGTATTTT; CDR3 protein: CASSLSDGGADTQYF
D gene: -; clone size: -; V gene: TRBV11-2; J gene: TRBJ2-7; CDR3 DNA: TGTGCCAGCAGCTTAGGGCCATGGGGCTACGAGCAGTACTTC; CDR3 protein: CASSLGPWGYEQYF
D gene: -; clone size: -; V gene: TRBV20-1; J gene: TRBJ1-6; CDR3 DNA: TGCAGTGCTAGAGAGTGGGTGGGAACCAGCTCCTATAATTCACCCCTCCACTTT; CDR3 protein: CSAREWVGTSSYNSPLHF
D gene: -; clone size: many; V gene: TRBV15; J gene: TRBJ2-7; CDR3 DNA: TGTGCCACCAGCAGAGTTTCATTTGGCTACGAGCAGTACTTC; CDR3 protein: CATSRVSFGYEQYF
D gene: -; clone size: many; V gene: TRBV5-1; J gene: TRBJ1-5; CDR3 DNA: TGCGCCAGCGGGCAGGGGCCTAATCAGCCCCAGCATTTT; CDR3 protein: CASGQGPNQPQHF
D gene: TRBD2; clone size: many; V gene: TRBV7-9; J gene: TRBJ2-5; CDR3 DNA: TGTGCCAGCAGCCACGGTACTAGCGGGGGAACGGAGACCCAGTACTTC; CDR3 protein: CASSHGTSGGTETQYF
D gene: -; clone size: -; V gene: TRBV19; J gene: TRBJ1-2; CDR3 DNA: TGTGCCAGTAGAGGACCCGGACAGAAGGAAAATGGCTACACCTTC; CDR3 protein: CASRGPGQKENGYTF